The rows below give T cell receptor beta chains drawn from one sample of a study of CD8 T cells in Susac syndrome. TCRdb itself ran the immunoSEQ multiplex PCR reads through MiXCR, one entry per CDR3 protein. Of about 90,000 distinct CDR3 sequences listed, over 80% are singletons. Sample: CD8+ T cells from PBMCs. These TCRs come from a human donor in good health. The CDR3 runs from the conserved cysteine through the conserved F or W. D genes are given only for firm matches.

cdr3_aa: CASGYRVTTEAFF; v_call: TRBV19; d_call: -; j_call: TRBJ1-1
cdr3_aa: CASSQDVYSQETQYF; v_call: TRBV4-1; d_call: -; j_call: TRBJ2-5
cdr3_aa: CASSQDRVSGANVLTF; v_call: TRBV14; d_call: -; j_call: TRBJ2-6
cdr3_aa: CASGDGTEAFF; v_call: TRBV19; d_call: -; j_call: TRBJ1-1
cdr3_aa: CASSGLSGELFF; v_call: TRBV19; d_call: -; j_call: TRBJ2-2
cdr3_aa: CASSLTTAYNEQFF; v_call: TRBV5-4; d_call: -; j_call: TRBJ2-1
cdr3_aa: CASGWTETNTGELFF; v_call: TRBV6-5; d_call: -; j_call: TRBJ2-2
cdr3_aa: CASSYGSGNQPQHF; v_call: TRBV7-9; d_call: -; j_call: TRBJ1-5
cdr3_aa: CASTHRQGNTGELFF; v_call: TRBV6-5; d_call: TRBD1; j_call: TRBJ2-2
cdr3_aa: CSVEEGLAEPDTQYF; v_call: TRBV29-1; d_call: -; j_call: TRBJ2-3
cdr3_aa: CASSERQGGGLAKNIQYF; v_call: TRBV2; d_call: -; j_call: TRBJ2-4
cdr3_aa: CASSSSVGQGAYGYTF; v_call: TRBV4-1; d_call: TRBD1; j_call: TRBJ1-2
cdr3_aa: CASSFGLAGASTDTQYF; v_call: TRBV10-2; d_call: TRBD2; j_call: TRBJ2-3
cdr3_aa: CASNSGNTIYF; v_call: TRBV5-6; d_call: -; j_call: TRBJ1-3
cdr3_aa: CASSLVWSYQETQYF; v_call: TRBV7-8; d_call: -; j_call: TRBJ2-5
cdr3_aa: CASRRGSQETQYF; v_call: TRBV7-9; d_call: TRBD2; j_call: TRBJ2-5
cdr3_aa: CASSFAREQYF; v_call: TRBV27; d_call: -; j_call: TRBJ2-7
cdr3_aa: CASSVGGEETQYF; v_call: TRBV9; d_call: -; j_call: TRBJ2-5
cdr3_aa: CASSIGRNTGELFF; v_call: TRBV19; d_call: -; j_call: TRBJ2-2
cdr3_aa: CASSFVSGEVDTQYF; v_call: TRBV7-9; d_call: TRBD2; j_call: TRBJ2-3
cdr3_aa: CASSFGGKTEAFF; v_call: TRBV13; d_call: -; j_call: TRBJ1-1
cdr3_aa: CASGQAREGNTEAFF; v_call: TRBV19; d_call: -; j_call: TRBJ1-1
cdr3_aa: CASSLAWGLANRTDTQYF; v_call: TRBV7-6; d_call: TRBD2; j_call: TRBJ2-3
cdr3_aa: CASSLDGTDTQYF; v_call: TRBV27; d_call: -; j_call: TRBJ2-3
cdr3_aa: CASSSGLTAPPYNEQFF; v_call: TRBV5-1; d_call: -; j_call: TRBJ2-1
cdr3_aa: CASSSQNTGELFF; v_call: TRBV13; d_call: -; j_call: TRBJ2-2
cdr3_aa: CASSLDQGSKFF; v_call: TRBV5-6; d_call: -; j_call: TRBJ2-1
cdr3_aa: CAGSLGPYSNQPQHF; v_call: TRBV7-2; d_call: -; j_call: TRBJ1-5
cdr3_aa: CASRTSRINYYEQYF; v_call: TRBV27; d_call: -; j_call: TRBJ2-7
cdr3_aa: CASSLTSGGQAFF; v_call: TRBV7-2; d_call: -; j_call: TRBJ1-1
cdr3_aa: CASTTALSSYNEQFF; v_call: TRBV18; d_call: -; j_call: TRBJ2-1
cdr3_aa: CASSLGPGSEQYF; v_call: TRBV7-6; d_call: -; j_call: TRBJ2-7
cdr3_aa: CASSLVAKGHTEAFF; v_call: TRBV5-1; d_call: -; j_call: TRBJ1-1
cdr3_aa: CASSLGQPPTDTQYF; v_call: TRBV5-6; d_call: -; j_call: TRBJ2-3
cdr3_aa: CASSPGGGTNNEQFF; v_call: TRBV27; d_call: -; j_call: TRBJ2-1
cdr3_aa: CSVENRETGEQYF; v_call: TRBV29-1; d_call: -; j_call: TRBJ2-7
cdr3_aa: CARSIRDSNQPQHF; v_call: TRBV19; d_call: -; j_call: TRBJ1-5
cdr3_aa: CASGTGPSNQPQHF; v_call: TRBV6-5; d_call: TRBD1; j_call: TRBJ1-5
cdr3_aa: CASSLQGSTEAFF; v_call: TRBV6-5; d_call: TRBD1; j_call: TRBJ1-1
cdr3_aa: CSARERSQGRGYTF; v_call: TRBV20-1; d_call: -; j_call: TRBJ1-2